The present TCR beta chain was sequenced within a study of T cells after yellow fever vaccination. The table lists this clonotype with a few counts. What it binds is unknown. Looked up from germline, CDR1 is SEHNR and CDR2 is FQNEAQ (reference sequence). V lost 5 bases, J lost 2 bases, and 9 bases lay in between. The CDR3 is 13 residues long. TCRdb re-called the 5' RACE reads with MiXCR, one entry per CDR3 protein. Among 100,000 to 150,000 distinct CDR3 sequences listed, over 8% were seen once. Study outcomes and limitations: In post-booster samples, most primary-vaccination clones reappeared (approximately 95% CD4, 70% to 90% CD8).

This TCR was sampled from a man aged 18 to 30 who received the YFV17D yellow fever vaccine. The J gene is TRBJ2-5, the V gene TRBV7-9, with D possibly being TRBD2 (5 bases). The sequences come from CD8+ T cells sorted from PBMCs, collected on the day of the yellow fever booster vaccination. This CDR3 is CASSHRGQETQYF. CDR3 coding DNA: TGTGCCAGCAGCCACCGGGGACAAGAGACCCAGTACTTC.